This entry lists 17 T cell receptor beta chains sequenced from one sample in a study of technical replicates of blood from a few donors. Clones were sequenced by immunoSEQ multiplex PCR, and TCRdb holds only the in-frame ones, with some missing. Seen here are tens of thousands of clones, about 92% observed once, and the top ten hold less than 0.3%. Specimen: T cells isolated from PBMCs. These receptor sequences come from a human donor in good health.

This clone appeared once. CDR3 coding DNA: TGTGCCAGCAGGGGGCCTCAAGAGACCCAGTACTTC. Protein product: CASRGPQETQYF. The V gene is TRBV7-9, the J gene TRBJ2-5; D might be TRBD1 (5 bases). V shed 6 bases and J shed 2 bases, with 7 bases lying between them. CDR1 and CDR2 (germline): SEHNR, FQNEAQ (reference sequence). The CDR3 length is 12 residues.

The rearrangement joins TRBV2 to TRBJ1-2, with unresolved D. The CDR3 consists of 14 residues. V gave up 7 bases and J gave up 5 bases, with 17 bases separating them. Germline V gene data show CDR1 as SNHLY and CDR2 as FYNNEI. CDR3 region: CASKLVDERYGYTF. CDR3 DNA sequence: TGTGCCAGCAAACTCGTAGATGAGAGGTATGGCTACACCTTC.

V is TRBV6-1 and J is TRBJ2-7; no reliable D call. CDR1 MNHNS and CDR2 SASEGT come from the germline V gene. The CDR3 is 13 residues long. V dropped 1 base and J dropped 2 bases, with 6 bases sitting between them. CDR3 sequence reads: CASSEDRAYEQYF. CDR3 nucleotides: TGTGCCAGCAGTGAAGACAGAGCCTACGAGCAGTACTTC.

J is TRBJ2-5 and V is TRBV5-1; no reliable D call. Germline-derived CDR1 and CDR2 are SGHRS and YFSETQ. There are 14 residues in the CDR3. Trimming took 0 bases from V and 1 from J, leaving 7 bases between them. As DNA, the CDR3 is TGCGCCAGCAGCTTGGCTCTACCCCAAGAGACCCAGTACTTC. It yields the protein CASSLALPQETQYF.

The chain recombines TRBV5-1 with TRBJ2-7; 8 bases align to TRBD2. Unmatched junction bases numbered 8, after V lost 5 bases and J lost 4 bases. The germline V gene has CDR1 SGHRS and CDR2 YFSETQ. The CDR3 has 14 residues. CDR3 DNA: TGCGCCAGCAGGTACGGCGGGGGGCGATACGAGCAGTACTTC. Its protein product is CASRYGGGRYEQYF.

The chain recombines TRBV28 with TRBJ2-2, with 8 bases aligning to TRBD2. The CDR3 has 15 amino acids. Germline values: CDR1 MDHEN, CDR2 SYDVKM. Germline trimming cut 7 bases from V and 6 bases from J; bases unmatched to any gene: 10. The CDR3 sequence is CASNEAGEGPGELFF. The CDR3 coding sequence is TGTGCCAGCAATGAAGCGGGAGAAGGCCCCGGGGAGCTGTTTTTT.

The DNA for the CDR3 is TGTGCCAGCAGCGTTGGACTAGTGGGAGATACGCAGTATTTT. It encodes CASSVGLVGDTQYF. The chain uses TRBV9 and TRBJ2-3; 7 positions agree with TRBD2. Germline V gene sequence: CDR1 SGDLS, CDR2 YYNGEE. The CDR3 loop spans 14 amino acids. Losses at the gene ends were 2 bases for V and 5 bases for J; bases not matched to a gene: 5.

The CDR3 reads CATSQQGQAAYEQFF. The CDR3 DNA reads TGTGCCACCAGTCAGCAGGGACAAGCGGCGTATGAGCAGTTCTTC. V is TRBV15 and J is TRBJ2-1; D is perhaps TRBD1 (6 bases). Between the trimmed V and J ends, which lost 6 bases and 8 bases, there was a span of 20 bases. In germline, CDR1 is LNHNV, CDR2 YYDKDF (reference sequence). The CDR3 has 15 amino acids.

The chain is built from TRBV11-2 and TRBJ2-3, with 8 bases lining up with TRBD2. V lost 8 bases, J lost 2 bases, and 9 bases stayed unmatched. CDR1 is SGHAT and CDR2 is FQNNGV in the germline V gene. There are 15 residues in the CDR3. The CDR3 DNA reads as TGTGCCAGCTTCGGGGGGGTTCCGTCCACAGATACGCAGTATTTT. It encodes CASFGGVPSTDTQYF.

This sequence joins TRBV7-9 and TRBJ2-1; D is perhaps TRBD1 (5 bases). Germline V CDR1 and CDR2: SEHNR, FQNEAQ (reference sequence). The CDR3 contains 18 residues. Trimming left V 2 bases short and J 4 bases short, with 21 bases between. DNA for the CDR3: TGTGCCAGCAGCTTATCCAGGGCCTACCCCCAGTATTACAATGAGCAGTTCTTC. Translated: CASSLSRAYPQYYNEQFF. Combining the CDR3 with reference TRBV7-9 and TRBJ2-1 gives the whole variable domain DTGVSQNPRHKITKRGQNVTFRCDPISEHNRLYWYRQTLGQGPEFLTYFQNEAQLEKSRLLSDRFSAERPKGSFSTLEIQRTEQGDSAMYLCASSLSRAYPQYYNEQFFGPGTRLTVL.

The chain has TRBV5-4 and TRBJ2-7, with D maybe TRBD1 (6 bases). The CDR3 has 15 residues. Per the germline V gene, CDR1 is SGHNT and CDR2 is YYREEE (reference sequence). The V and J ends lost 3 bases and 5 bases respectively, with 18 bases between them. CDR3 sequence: CASSSLPTGNHEQYF. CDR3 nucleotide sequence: TGTGCCAGCAGCTCCCTCCCAACAGGGAACCACGAGCAGTACTTC.

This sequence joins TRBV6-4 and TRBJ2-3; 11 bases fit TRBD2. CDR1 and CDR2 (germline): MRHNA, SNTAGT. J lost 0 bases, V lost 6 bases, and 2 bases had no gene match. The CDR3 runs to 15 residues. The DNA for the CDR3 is TGTGCCAGCAGGACTAGCGGGGTTAGCACAGATACGCAGTATTTT. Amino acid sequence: CASRTSGVSTDTQYF.

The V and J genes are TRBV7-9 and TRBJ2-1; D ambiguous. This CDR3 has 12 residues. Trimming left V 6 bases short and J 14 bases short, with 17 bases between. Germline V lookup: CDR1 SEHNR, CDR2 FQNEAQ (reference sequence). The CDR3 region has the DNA TGTGCCAGCAGTAACTTTGGATCCCAGGAGTTCTTC. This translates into CASSNFGSQEFF.

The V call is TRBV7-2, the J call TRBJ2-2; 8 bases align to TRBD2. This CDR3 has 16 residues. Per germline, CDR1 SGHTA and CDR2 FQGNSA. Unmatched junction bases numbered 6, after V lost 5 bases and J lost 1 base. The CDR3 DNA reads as TGTGCCAGCAGCCGGGGGGGCCAGATGAACACCGGGGAGCTGTTTTTT. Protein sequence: CASSRGGQMNTGELFF.

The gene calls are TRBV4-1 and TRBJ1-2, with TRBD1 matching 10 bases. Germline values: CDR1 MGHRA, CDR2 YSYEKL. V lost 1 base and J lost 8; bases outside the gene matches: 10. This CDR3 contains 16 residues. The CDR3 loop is CASSQGRQGARVGYTF. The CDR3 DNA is TGCGCCAGCAGCCAAGGCCGACAGGGGGCTCGGGTAGGCTACACCTTC.

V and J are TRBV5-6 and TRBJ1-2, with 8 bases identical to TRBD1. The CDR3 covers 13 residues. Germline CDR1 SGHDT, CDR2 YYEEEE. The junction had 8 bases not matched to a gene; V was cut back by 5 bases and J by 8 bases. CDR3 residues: CASRKTGARGYTF. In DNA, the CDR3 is TGTGCCAGCAGGAAGACAGGGGCGCGGGGCTACACCTTC.

The CDR3 protein is CASSIGPGAQPQHF. The CDR3 coding sequence is TGTGCCAGTAGTATTGGCCCTGGGGCCCAGCCCCAGCATTTT. The rearrangement links TRBV19 to TRBJ1-5; tentative D call: TRBD1 (5 bases). The CDR3 spans 14 residues. CDR1 LNHDA and CDR2 SQIVND come from the germline V gene (reference sequence). V shed 3 bases and J shed 7 bases, with 13 bases lying between them. The complete variable domain, with remaining parts taken from reference TRBV19 and TRBJ1-5, reads DGGITQSPKYLFRKEGQNVTLSCEQNLNHDAMYWYRQDPGQGLRLIYYSQIVNDFQKGDIAEGYSVSREKKESFPLTVTSAQKNPTAFYLCASSIGPGAQPQHFGDGTRLSIL.